Below are 27 T cell receptor beta chains sequenced from a single sample in a study of OX40 agonist ivuxolimab in advanced cancers. Libraries were prepared by immunoSEQ multiplex PCR; TCRdb keeps only in-frame clonotypes and omits some of them. This table holds about 38,000 clones, 60% to 85% found once. The sample in question was CD4+ or CD8+ T cells sorted from blood, obtained in a trial of the OX40 agonist ivuxolimab. Source of these receptors: an adult with an advanced solid tumor such as melanoma, head and neck, liver or kidney cancer.

The V gene is TRBV20-1, the J gene TRBJ1-2; D is unclear. Germline assignment: CDR1 DFQATT and CDR2 SNEGSKA (reference sequence). Between the trimmed V and J ends, which lost 3 bases and 8 bases, there was a span of 10 bases. The CDR3 is 11 amino acids. The CDR3 spells CSASEGYGYTF. The CDR3 nucleotides read TGCAGTGCTAGTGAGGGTTACGGCTACACCTTC.

This clone was counted a single time. The J gene is TRBJ1-4, the V gene TRBV30; D unresolved. Trimming shortened V by 0 bases and J by 4 bases, and 9 bases separated the two germline ends. There are 14 residues in the CDR3. Germline V CDR1 and CDR2: GTSNPN, SVGIG (reference sequence). CDR3 DNA sequence: TGTGCCTGGAGTGTCGGCAGGAGTAATGAAAAACTGTTTTTT. Its protein is CAWSVGRSNEKLFF. Variable domain in full (rest from reference TRBV30 and TRBJ1-4): SQTIHQWPATLVQPVGSPLSLECTVEGTSNPNLYWYRQAAGRGLQLLFYSVGIGQISSEVPQNLSASRPQDRQFILSSKKLLLSDSGFYLCAWSVGRSNEKLFFGSGTQLSVL.

The chain employs TRBV19 and TRBJ1-5, with D tentatively TRBD1 (5 bases). V lost 1 base, J lost 4 bases, and 11 bases lay in between. CDR1 is LNHDA and CDR2 is SQIVND in the germline V gene (reference sequence). This CDR3 comprises 15 residues. For the CDR3, the DNA is TGTGCCAGTAGTATAGCGTCCAGGGTAAATCAGCCCCAGCATTTT. Its protein product is CASSIASRVNQPQHF. The variable domain in full, completed from reference TRBV19 and TRBJ1-5, reads DGGITQSPKYLFRKEGQNVTLSCEQNLNHDAMYWYRQDPGQGLRLIYYSQIVNDFQKGDIAEGYSVSREKKESFPLTVTSAQKNPTAFYLCASSIASRVNQPQHFGDGTRLSIL.

This rearrangement joins TRBV6-1 to TRBJ2-7; D is unclear. Trimming left V 6 bases short and J 6 bases short, with 18 bases between. The germline CDR1 and CDR2 sequences are MNHNS and SASEGT. This CDR3 is 14 amino acids long. CDR3 DNA sequence: TGTGCCAGCAGGGTCCACAGTGGTCAGTCCGAGCAGTACTTC. Translating gives CASRVHSGQSEQYF.

The J gene is TRBJ2-2, the V gene TRBV7-2; D not resolved. CDR3 length: 17 amino acids. Germline lookup yields CDR1 SGHTA and CDR2 FQGNSA. V was pared by 5 bases and J by 5 bases, with 21 bases between. The DNA for the CDR3 is TGTGCCAGCAGCCCATCCCCCGATAGGGCCGGGACCGGGGAGCTGTTTTTT. This sequence encodes CASSPSPDRAGTGELFF.

This chain uses TRBV9 with TRBJ1-2; TRBD1 agrees at 8 bases. Germline-derived CDR1 and CDR2 are SGDLS and YYNGEE. V lost 4 bases and J lost 4; bases outside the gene matches: 6. The length of the CDR3 is 14 residues. The CDR3 DNA sequence: TGTGCCAGCAGCCCAGGGGGCGCGGCCTATGGCTACACCTTC. Protein product: CASSPGGAAYGYTF.

V gene TRBV10-2 combines with J gene TRBJ2-7, with TRBD2 identical over 10 bases. Germline loops: CDR1 WSHSY, CDR2 SAAADI. There are 15 residues in the CDR3. J was trimmed by 3 bases and V by 0 bases; bases with no gene match: 2. The CDR3 here is CASSESLAGDYEQYF. DNA of the CDR3: TGCGCCAGCAGTGAGTCGCTAGCGGGAGACTACGAGCAGTACTTC.

This clone has just a few counts. The rearrangement joins TRBV15 to TRBJ2-7; 9 nucleotides agree with TRBD1. The CDR3 loop spans 15 amino acids. V shed 5 bases, J shed 3 bases, and the junction held 8 bases outside the gene matches. Germline V gene sequence: CDR1 LNHNV, CDR2 YYDKDF (reference sequence). CDR3 coding DNA: TGTGCCACCAGCTTGGACAGGGGTGGCTTCTACGAGCAGTACTTC. Translated: CATSLDRGGFYEQYF.

V gene TRBV6-5 combines with J gene TRBJ1-1; D might be TRBD1 (5 bases). The CDR3 length is 15 residues. CDR1 is MNHEY and CDR2 is SVGAGI in the germline V gene. V was trimmed by 0 bases and J by 0 bases, leaving 8 bases between them. In DNA, the CDR3 is TGTGCCAGCAGTTACTCGCGACAGCTGAACACTGAAGCTTTCTTT. This codes for CASSYSRQLNTEAFF.

This sequence joins TRBV5-1 and TRBJ2-2; D is unclear. Trimming cost V 0 bases and J 0 bases, with 9 bases left between them. The CDR3 totals 16 residues. Germline V gives CDR1 SGHRS, CDR2 YFSETQ. This CDR3 reads CASSLDAIANTGELFF. CDR3 nucleotides: TGCGCCAGCAGCTTGGATGCTATCGCGAACACCGGGGAGCTGTTTTTT.

The chain recombines TRBV7-9 with TRBJ2-6, with D maybe TRBD1 (5 bases). In germline, CDR1 is SEHNR, CDR2 FQNEAQ (reference sequence). Trimming removed 3 bases from V and 4 bases from J, with 10 bases in between. The CDR3 runs 15 residues. CDR3 nucleotides: TGTGCCAGCAGCTTGGCAGGGAAGGGGGCCAACGTCCTGACTTTC. It encodes CASSLAGKGANVLTF.

The chain recombines TRBV7-2 with TRBJ2-2, with D hard to call. The CDR3 is made up of 15 amino acids. V was pared by 5 bases and J by 5 bases, with 15 bases between. From germline, CDR1 is SGHTA and CDR2 FQGNSA. In nucleotides, the CDR3 is TGTGCCAGCAGCCCCGCTGGAGTCCGGACCGGGGAGCTGTTTTTT. Protein product: CASSPAGVRTGELFF.

This chain links TRBV7-9 with TRBJ1-1; D call uncertain. V lost 3 bases to trimming and J lost 4 bases, with 9 bases between them. Germline V CDR1 and CDR2: SEHNR, FQNEAQ (reference sequence). The length of the CDR3 is 13 residues. The CDR3 reads CASSLEAVTEAFF. Written as DNA, the CDR3 is TGTGCCAGCAGCTTGGAGGCAGTCACTGAAGCTTTCTTT.

The table lists this clone with a few counts. The chain couples TRBV7-9 to TRBJ1-1, with 9 bases aligning to TRBD1. V shed 2 bases and J 4 bases; nucleotides not matched to a gene: 2. Germline CDR1 reads SEHNR; CDR2 reads FQNEAQ (reference sequence). The CDR3 length is 14 residues. The CDR3 nucleotides are TGTGCCAGCAGCTTACTGGGACAGGGCACTGAAGCTTTCTTT. Translated, it gives CASSLLGQGTEAFF.

The chain carries TRBV27 and TRBJ1-4; no definite D call. CDR3 length: 13 residues. CDR1 and CDR2 (germline): MNHEY, SMNVEV (reference sequence). Trimming pared 5 bases from V and 8 bases from J, leaving 12 bases between. Written as DNA, the CDR3 is TGTGCCAGCAGTCAAAGTCGTAGGGAAAAACTGTTTTTT. Translated: CASSQSRREKLFF.

The rearrangement uses TRBV5-1 and TRBJ2-5; TRBD2 agrees at 10 bases. The length of the CDR3 is 17 residues. Trimming at V came to 0 bases and at J to 2 bases, leaving 7 bases not matched to a gene. The germline CDR1 and CDR2 sequences are SGHRS and YFSETQ. The CDR3 here is CASSLVGLAAPQETQYF. In nucleotides, the CDR3 is TGCGCCAGCAGCTTGGTTGGACTAGCGGCACCACAAGAGACCCAGTACTTC.

This sequence joins TRBV5-1 and TRBJ2-5; 13 bases match TRBD2. V shed 7 bases and J 2 bases; nucleotides not matched to a gene: 8. This CDR3 contains 16 residues. The germline gives CDR1 SGHRS, CDR2 YFSETQ. DNA of the CDR3: TGCGCCAGCGGGAGACTAGCGGGAGGCGGGCAAGAGACCCAGTACTTC. This translates into CASGRLAGGGQETQYF.

V gene TRBV28 combines with J gene TRBJ2-3, with 7 bases that match TRBD2. The length of the CDR3 is 14 residues. V shed 2 bases, J shed 1 base, and the junction held 0 bases outside the gene matches. Germline lookup yields CDR1 MDHEN and CDR2 SYDVKM. The CDR3 nucleotides are TGTGCCAGCAGTTTACGGGGGGGCACAGATACGCAGTATTTT. Encoded protein: CASSLRGGTDTQYF.

The rearrangement uses TRBV18 and TRBJ2-3, with 8 bases lining up with TRBD1. This CDR3 region has 16 residues. Per the germline V gene, CDR1 is KGHSH and CDR2 is LQKENI. The V segment lost 3 bases and the J segment 0 bases; nucleotides outside the gene matches: 5. The CDR3 sequence: CASSPMRQGSTDTQYF. The DNA of the CDR3 is TGTGCCAGCTCACCGATGAGACAGGGGAGCACAGATACGCAGTATTTT.

The chain combines TRBV5-1 with TRBJ1-3; D is perhaps TRBD1 (6 bases). V lost 4 bases to trimming and J lost 2 bases, with 22 bases between them. Germline V gives CDR1 SGHRS, CDR2 YFSETQ. The CDR3 contains 18 residues. CDR3 sequence: CASSDSPARGAAGNTIYF. The CDR3 DNA sequence: TGCGCCAGCAGCGATTCCCCCGCCAGGGGCGCGGCTGGAAACACCATATATTTT.

The chain joins TRBV30 to TRBJ1-1; the match to TRBD1 covers 10 bases. V shed 7 bases, J shed 3 bases, and the junction held 11 bases outside the gene matches. There are 15 residues in the CDR3. Germline-derived CDR1 and CDR2 are GTSNPN and SVGIG (reference sequence). In DNA form, the CDR3 reads TGTGCCTCCCCCCGGACAGGGGGGATGGACACTGAAGCTTTCTTT. Protein product: CASPRTGGMDTEAFF.

The chain joins TRBV10-3 to TRBJ2-2; 9 positions match TRBD2. CDR1 and CDR2 from the germline V gene are ENHRY and SYGVKD. The CDR3 extends over 16 amino acids. J lost 3 bases, V lost 10 bases, and 12 bases had no gene match. The chain's CDR3 is CATGRTSAGDTGELFF. CDR3 bases: TGTGCCACGGGGCGGACTAGCGCGGGAGACACCGGGGAGCTGTTTTTT.

This clone is a singleton in its sample. The chain recombines TRBV19 with TRBJ2-5, with 7 bases aligning to TRBD1. V lost 5 bases and J lost 5; bases outside the gene matches: 11. The CDR3 has 15 amino acids. Germline CDR1 and CDR2: LNHDA and SQIVND (reference sequence). For the CDR3, the DNA is TGTGCCAGTAGTCCTACAGGGGCCTCCAGGGAGACCCAGTACTTC. Protein product: CASSPTGASRETQYF. Full variable domain (rest looked up from reference TRBV19 and TRBJ2-5): DGGITQSPKYLFRKEGQNVTLSCEQNLNHDAMYWYRQDPGQGLRLIYYSQIVNDFQKGDIAEGYSVSREKKESFPLTVTSAQKNPTAFYLCASSPTGASRETQYFGPGTRLLVL.

The rearrangement links TRBV10-3 to TRBJ2-5, with 9 bases identical to TRBD1. V was pared by 4 bases and J by 5 bases, with 5 bases of the junction left unmatched. The CDR3 contains 14 residues. Germline CDR1 ENHRY, CDR2 SYGVKD. CDR3 amino acids: CAISAQGAKETQYF. The CDR3 DNA is TGTGCCATCAGTGCACAGGGGGCGAAGGAGACCCAGTACTTC.

The rearrangement uses TRBV4-2 and TRBJ2-7, with TRBD2 matching 9 bases. There are 16 residues in the CDR3. The V gene end was trimmed by 0 bases and the J gene end by 9 bases; junction bases not matched to a gene: 12. CDR1 and CDR2 from the germline V gene are LGHNA and YNFKEQ. DNA for the CDR3: TGTGCCAGCAGCCAAGAAGTTACTAGCGGGCCCGGCGGGCAGTACTTC. Translating it yields CASSQEVTSGPGGQYF.

This chain joins TRBV5-1 and TRBJ1-1; D is unresolved. This CDR3 contains 15 residues. V was cut by 0 bases and J by 12 bases, with 21 bases left in between. Germline-derived CDR1 and CDR2 are SGHRS and YFSETQ. The CDR3 reads CASSLGPPRRPETFF. The CDR3 DNA is TGCGCCAGCAGCTTGGGGCCCCCCAGGCGGCCCGAAACTTTCTTT.

V and J are TRBV27 and TRBJ2-7, with D hard to call. V was clipped by 6 bases and J by 3 bases, with 12 bases between them. Per the germline V gene, CDR1 is MNHEY and CDR2 is SMNVEV (reference sequence). The CDR3 runs 13 residues. The CDR3 region is CASSPDVIYEQYF. CDR3 bases: TGTGCCAGCAGCCCGGACGTAATCTACGAGCAGTACTTC.